The 10 T cell receptor beta chains below all came from one sample that was sequenced in a study of T cell repertoires in cytomegalovirus infection (dated by TCRdb to about 2019). The sample's treatment or condition label is to be understood as: in vitro stimulation with specific CMV peptide epitopes to enrich CMV-specific T cells. Their antigens remain unidentified. TCRdb records Illumina HiSeq 1500 as the sequencer. TCRdb redid the processing of the public reads, applying fastp at Q25 and MiXCR, and retained in-frame beta chains. Identical CDR3 protein sequences are pooled into one entry, listed with their most common genes and DNA. For this sample there are around 340,000 distinct CDR3 sequences; 29% appear just once. The ten largest clones add up to over 15% of the sample. The starting material was cultured PBMCs, obtained from culture after CMV antigen stimulation. The receptors shown here come from a human donor in good health (CMV status not recorded). Some clones in this sample may be carry-over from other donors' samples.

The chain recombines TRBV7-3 with TRBJ2-5, with a tentative D call TRBD1 (5 bases). The CDR3 consists of 13 residues. The V end was cut by 5 bases, the J end by 5 bases, with 12 bases between. The germline V gene encodes CDR1 SGHTA and CDR2 FQGTGA. CDR3 nucleotide sequence: TGTGCCAGCAGCCCTGACAAGGGGGAGACCCAGTACTTC. As protein: CASSPDKGETQYF.

The chain joins TRBV10-3 to TRBJ2-4; 10 bases are shared with TRBD2. This CDR3 has 20 residues. In germline, CDR1 is ENHRY, CDR2 SYGVKD. The junction had 14 bases not matched to a gene; V was cut back by 3 bases and J by 0 bases. The CDR3: CAISDLASGSPSKAKNIQYF. Here the CDR3 DNA reads TGTGCCATCAGTGATTTGGCTAGCGGGAGTCCGTCAAAAGCCAAAAACATTCAGTACTTC.

In its sample, this clonotype was seen a few times. V usage is TRBV2 and J usage is TRBJ1-5; 8 nucleotides line up with TRBD1. V lost 5 bases and J lost 7; bases outside the gene matches: 7. Germline values: CDR1 SNHLY, CDR2 FYNNEI. This CDR3 contains 14 residues. CDR3 in DNA: TGTGCCAGCAGTCTCGGACAGGGCCACCAGCCCCAGCATTTT. Protein product: CASSLGQGHQPQHF.

This rearrangement joins TRBV28 to TRBJ2-7; D perhaps matches TRBD1 (6 bases). This CDR3 has 14 amino acids. With 7 bases removed from V and 1 base from J, the gap between germline ends came to 14 bases. Germline lookup yields CDR1 MDHEN and CDR2 SYDVKM. The CDR3 spells CASTLGDTSYEQYF. CDR3 in DNA: TGTGCCAGCACCCTGGGGGACACTTCCTACGAGCAGTACTTC.

This clonotype was recorded many times. The rearrangement uses TRBV11-2 and TRBJ1-1; 9 nucleotides line up with TRBD1. The CDR3 loop spans 15 amino acids. Trimming removed 4 bases from V and 6 bases from J; junction bases left unmatched: 9. The germline gives CDR1 SGHAT, CDR2 FQNNGV. CDR3 nucleotide sequence: TGTGCCAGCAGCTCCAGGTCCGGACAGGGGCCTGAAGCTTTCTTT. Protein product: CASSSRSGQGPEAFF.

This chain links TRBV2 with TRBJ2-2, with TRBD2 matching over 9 bases. V was clipped by 2 bases and J by 6 bases; unmatched bases: 7. Germline V gene sequence: CDR1 SNHLY, CDR2 FYNNEI. The CDR3 is made up of 16 amino acids. The CDR3 here is CASSETSGLRAGELFF. CDR3 sequence (DNA): TGTGCCAGCAGTGAAACTAGCGGGCTAAGGGCCGGGGAGCTGTTTTTT. The whole variable domain, remainder taken from reference TRBV2 and TRBJ2-2, is EPEVTQTPSHQVTQMGQEVILRCVPISNHLYFYWYRQILGQKVEFLVSFYNNEISEKSEIFDDQFSVERPDGSNFTLKIRSTKLEDSAMYFCASSETSGLRAGELFFGEGSRLTVL.

This clonotype has only a few counts. CDR3 sequence (DNA): TGCAGTGCTAGAGGGGTGGGCGGGAGGATAGATACGCAGTATTTT. This translates into CSARGVGGRIDTQYF. The chain joins TRBV20-1 to TRBJ2-3; TRBD2 aligns across 8 bases. Germline assignment: CDR1 DFQATT and CDR2 SNEGSKA (reference sequence). With 1 base clipped from V and 5 bases from J, the junction kept 8 bases outside the gene matches. CDR3 length: 15 residues.

The chain couples TRBV6-1 to TRBJ1-5; D is possibly TRBD1 (5 bases). Germline V gives CDR1 MNHNS, CDR2 SASEGT. With 0 bases removed from V and 3 bases from J, the gap between germline ends came to 18 bases. This CDR3 contains 18 residues. The CDR3 DNA follows: TGTGCCAGCAGTGAAGCGCTTCTGGGGGAAAGGATCAATCAGCCCCAGCATTTT. Translated, it gives CASSEALLGERINQPQHF.

The chain combines TRBV12-3 or TRBV12-4 with TRBJ1-1; tentative D call: TRBD1 (6 bases). The CDR3 length is 16 residues. Deletions cut 5 bases from V and 3 bases from J, with 19 bases between. The DNA of the CDR3 is TGTGCCAGCAGTGCGGGGGCTAGGGTGCGTGACACTGAAGCTTTCTTT. As protein: CASSAGARVRDTEAFF.

V and J are TRBV2 and TRBJ1-2, with 10 positions matching TRBD1. The CDR3 covers 14 residues. V shed 6 bases, J shed 3 bases, and the junction held 4 bases outside the gene matches. The germline V gene encodes CDR1 SNHLY and CDR2 FYNNEI. The CDR3 DNA sequence: TGTGCCAGCAGGGCCGGGACAGGGGACTATGGCTACACCTTC. This translates into CASRAGTGDYGYTF.